Below, one T cell receptor (beta chain) is given with its context. Its antigen is unidentified. This sample is drawn from a study of glioma-infiltrating T cells. Study-level points and caveats: Tissue-blood divergence was below expectation in non-neoplastic patients, above in gliomas. A blood CDR3 motif signature was depleted in highly divergent patients.

The CDR3 covers 15 residues. Germline lookup yields CDR1 MNHNS and CDR2 SASEGT. V gave up 6 bases and J gave up 6 bases; unmatched junction bases: 14. Using RNA template, CDR3s of TCR alpha and beta were amplified with iRepertoire arm-PCR. One entry per CDR3 protein results from TCRdb running MiXCR on the multiplex PCR reads. Here the sample spans fewer than 500,000 distinct CDR3 sequences, about two fifths being singletons. The source of this sequence is a human donor with low-grade glioma or glioblastoma, undergoing nonglioma brain surgery, or in good health (not recorded which). This chain joins TRBV6-1 and TRBJ2-7; 7 positions agree with TRBD1. Sequencing was carried out using glioma tissue, nonneoplastic brain tissue, or PBMCs (not recorded which). The CDR3 loop reads CASSLRDRDTCEQYF. CDR3 sequence (DNA): TGTGCCAGCAGCTTGCGAGACAGGGATACCTGCGAGCAGTACTTC.